The 10 T cell receptor beta chains below were found in one sample sequenced in a study of blood T cell repertoires in COVID-19. Profiled with immunoSEQ multiplex PCR; TCRdb holds only in-frame clones, not every one. The sample lists approximately 180,000 clones, under 90% seen once, with 18% in the top ten. Sequencing used peripheral blood. Receptors were obtained from a person aged 65 to 85 with COVID-19, enrolled during active disease.

J is TRBJ2-5 and V is TRBV11-2; TRBD2 might be the D (5 bases). The CDR3 sequence is 15 residues long. V lost 0 bases and J 5 bases, leaving 13 bases between the germline ends. Germline CDR1 SGHAT, CDR2 FQNNGV. DNA of the CDR3: TGTGCCAGCAGCTTAGAACTTTCTACTAGGGAGACCCAGTACTTC. Encoded protein: CASSLELSTRETQYF.

The rearrangement links TRBV12-3 or TRBV12-4 to TRBJ1-2; 7 bases line up with TRBD1. With 5 bases clipped from V and 7 bases from J, the junction kept 7 bases outside the gene matches. This CDR3 is 13 amino acids long. CDR3 in amino acids: CASSQGQQGGYTF. Here the CDR3 DNA reads TGTGCCAGCAGTCAGGGACAGCAGGGTGGCTACACCTTC.

The chain is built from TRBV3-1 (or the pseudogene TRBV3-2) and TRBJ2-5; 8 bases align to TRBD2. V shed 2 bases and J 1 base; nucleotides not matched to a gene: 3. The CDR3 runs 15 residues. Per germline, CDR1 LGHDT and CDR2 YNNKEL (reference sequence). The CDR3 sequence is CASSQQRGIQETQYF. For the CDR3, the DNA is TGTGCCAGCAGCCAACAGCGGGGGATCCAAGAGACCCAGTACTTC.

The rearrangement links TRBV18 to TRBJ1-1; D unclear. Trimming took 5 bases from V and 1 from J, leaving 8 bases between them. Per the germline V gene, CDR1 is KGHSH and CDR2 is LQKENI. This CDR3 region has 13 residues. The CDR3: CASSKAGNTEAFF. DNA of the CDR3: TGTGCCAGCTCAAAGGCGGGGAACACTGAAGCTTTCTTT.

This clone occurred a few times. The chain has TRBV4-1 and TRBJ2-1; 8 positions match TRBD2. The CDR3 is 15 amino acids. V was clipped by 4 bases and J by 1 base; unmatched bases: 3. From germline, CDR1 is MGHRA and CDR2 YSYEKL. The CDR3 bases are TGCGCCAGCAGCCGGGGACTAGTTTCCTACAATGAGCAGTTCTTC. This sequence encodes CASSRGLVSYNEQFF.

The chain employs TRBV19 and TRBJ2-5; 8 nucleotides agree with TRBD2. V shed 6 bases, J shed 4 bases, and the junction held 4 bases outside the gene matches. The length of the CDR3 is 13 residues. Germline assignment: CDR1 LNHDA and CDR2 SQIVND (reference sequence). The CDR3: CASRSGGGETQYF. The DNA for the CDR3 is TGTGCCAGTAGGTCGGGAGGGGGAGAGACCCAGTACTTC.

V is TRBV7-6 and J is TRBJ1-4; D is perhaps TRBD1 (6 bases). Germline lookup yields CDR1 SGHVS and CDR2 FNYEAQ. This CDR3 has 13 residues. Trimming removed 5 bases at V and 7 bases at J, with 11 bases between. CDR3 sequence: CASSLGAREKLFF. The CDR3 DNA is TGTGCCAGCAGCCTGGGGGCTCGTGAAAAACTGTTTTTT. Filled out from reference TRBV7-6 and TRBJ1-4, the complete variable domain reads GAGVSQSPRYKVTKRGQDVALRCDPISGHVSLYWYRQALGQGPEFLTYFNYEAQQDKSGLPNDRFSAERPEGSISTLTIQRTEQRDSAMYRCASSLGAREKLFFGSGTQLSVL.

Here the CDR3 reads CASSQAWEGPDTQYF. Written as DNA, the CDR3 is TGCGCCAGCAGCCAAGCGTGGGAGGGCCCAGATACGCAGTATTTT. This chain links TRBV4-3 with TRBJ2-3, with 7 bases aligning to TRBD2. J was trimmed by 4 bases and V by 1 base; bases with no gene match: 5. CDR3 length: 15 amino acids. Germline loops: CDR1 LGHNA, CDR2 YSLEER.

The gene calls are TRBV5-6 and TRBJ1-2; TRBD1 is a possible D gene (6 bases). CDR1 and CDR2 (germline): SGHDT, YYEEEE. The CDR3 is 13 residues long. V shed 7 bases and J shed 5 bases, with 15 bases lying between them. DNA for the CDR3: TGTGCCAGCGACAGGAGATCGTTATATGGCTACACCTTC. Translating gives CASDRRSLYGYTF.

The chain carries TRBV24-1 and TRBJ1-5, with D possibly matching TRBD1 (6 bases). Germline CDR1 KGHDR, CDR2 SFDVKD. The V end was cut by 4 bases, the J end by 7 bases, with 13 bases between. The CDR3 spans 14 residues. The CDR3 spells CATSDSTGLQPQHF. DNA of the CDR3: TGTGCCACCAGTGACTCCACAGGGTTGCAGCCCCAGCATTTT.